This T cell receptor beta chain was observed in a study of blood T cell repertoires in COVID-19. Assay used: immunoSEQ multiplex PCR; TCRdb lists only in-frame clones, some missing. The table has just under 350,000 clones, 87% seen once. The CDR3 covers 16 residues. Germline-derived CDR1 and CDR2 are LNHDA and SQIVND (reference sequence). The trim removed 4 bases at V and 5 bases at J, leaving 12 bases unmatched. The clonotype was recovered from a woman aged 50 to 65 with COVID-19, enrolled during active disease. Input material: peripheral blood. The genes are TRBV19 and TRBJ1-2, with 8 bases fitting TRBD1. CDR3 amino acids: CASSNPGQAKGYGYTF. CDR3 nucleotides: TGTGCCAGTAGTAACCCGGGACAGGCGAAGGGGTATGGCTACACCTTC.